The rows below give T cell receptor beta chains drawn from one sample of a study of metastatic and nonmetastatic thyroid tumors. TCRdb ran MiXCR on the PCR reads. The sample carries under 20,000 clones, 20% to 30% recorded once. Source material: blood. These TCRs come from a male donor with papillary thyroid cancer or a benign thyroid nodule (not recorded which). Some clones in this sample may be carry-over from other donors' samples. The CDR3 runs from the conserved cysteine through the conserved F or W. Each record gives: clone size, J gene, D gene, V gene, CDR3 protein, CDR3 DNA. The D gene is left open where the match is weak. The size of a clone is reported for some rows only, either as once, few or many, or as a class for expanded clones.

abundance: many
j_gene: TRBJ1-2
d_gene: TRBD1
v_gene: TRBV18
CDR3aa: CASSPMLGQINYGYTF
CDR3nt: TGTGCCAGCTCACCAATGCTGGGACAGATTAACTATGGCTACACCTTC

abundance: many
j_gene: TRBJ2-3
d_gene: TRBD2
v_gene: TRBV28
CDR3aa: CASSLAADTQYF
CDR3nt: TGTGCCAGCAGCCTAGCGGCAGATACGCAGTATTTT

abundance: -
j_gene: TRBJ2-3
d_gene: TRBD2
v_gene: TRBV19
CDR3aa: CASRGLAGGTDTQYF
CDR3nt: TGTGCCAGTAGGGGACTAGCGGGAGGCACAGATACGCAGTATTTT

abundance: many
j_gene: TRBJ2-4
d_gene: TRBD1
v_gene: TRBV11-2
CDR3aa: CASSLTGGGNIQYF
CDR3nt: TGTGCCAGCAGCTTGACAGGGGGAGGGAACATTCAGTACTTC

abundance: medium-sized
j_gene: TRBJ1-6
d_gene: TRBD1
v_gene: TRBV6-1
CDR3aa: CASSATGVISPLHF
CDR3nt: TGTGCCAGCAGTGCTACAGGGGTAATTTCACCCCTCCACTTT

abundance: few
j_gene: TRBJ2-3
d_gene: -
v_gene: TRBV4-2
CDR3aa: CASSQDPAGEITDTQYF
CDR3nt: TGTGCCAGCAGCCAAGACCCAGCGGGCGAAATTACAGATACGCAGTATTTT

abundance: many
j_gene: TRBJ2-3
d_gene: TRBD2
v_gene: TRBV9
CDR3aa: CASSEGGDTDTQYF
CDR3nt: TGTGCCAGCAGCGAGGGAGGGGACACAGATACGCAGTATTTT

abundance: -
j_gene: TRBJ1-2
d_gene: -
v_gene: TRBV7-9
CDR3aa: CASILGTSGYGYTF
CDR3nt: TGTGCCAGCATCTTAGGGACATCCGGCTATGGCTACACCTTC

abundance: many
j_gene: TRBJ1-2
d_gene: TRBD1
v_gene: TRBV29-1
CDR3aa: CSVETTGVGDYGYTF
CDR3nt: TGCAGCGTCGAAACGACAGGGGTTGGGGACTATGGCTACACCTTC

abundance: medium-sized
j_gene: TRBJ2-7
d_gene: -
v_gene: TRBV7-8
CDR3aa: CASSLSSYEQYF
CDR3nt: TGTGCCAGCAGCTTAAGCTCCTACGAGCAGTACTTC

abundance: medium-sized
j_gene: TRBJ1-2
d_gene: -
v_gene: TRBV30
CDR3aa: CAWIPLGTNYGYTF
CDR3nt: TGTGCCTGGATTCCCCTCGGGACTAACTATGGCTACACCTTC

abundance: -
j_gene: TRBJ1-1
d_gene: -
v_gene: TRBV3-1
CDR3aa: CASRDKVGGTESFF
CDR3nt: TGTGCCAGCAGGGACAAGGTCGGGGGGACTGAATCTTTCTTT

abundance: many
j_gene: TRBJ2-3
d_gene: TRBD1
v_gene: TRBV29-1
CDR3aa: CSGRQGTDTQYF
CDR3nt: TGCAGCGGCAGACAGGGGACAGATACGCAGTATTTT

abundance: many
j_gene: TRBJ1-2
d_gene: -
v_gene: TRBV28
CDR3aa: CASSSTGKGLGYTF
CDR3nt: TGTGCCAGCAGCTCAACAGGGAAGGGGCTTGGCTACACCTTC

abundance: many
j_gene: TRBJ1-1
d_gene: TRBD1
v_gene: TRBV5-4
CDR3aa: CASSRTGRGDTEAFF
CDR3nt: TGTGCCAGCAGTCGGACAGGGAGAGGGGACACTGAAGCTTTCTTT

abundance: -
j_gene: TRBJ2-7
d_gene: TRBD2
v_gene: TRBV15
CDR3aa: CATSNTGGVSSEPYF
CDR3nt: TGTGCCACCAGCAATACGGGAGGCGTTTCATCCGAGCCGTACTTC

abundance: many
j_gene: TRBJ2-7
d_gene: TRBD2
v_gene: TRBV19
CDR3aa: CASSEGLALQWNEQYF
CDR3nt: TGTGCCAGTAGTGAGGGACTAGCCCTTCAGTGGAACGAGCAGTACTTC

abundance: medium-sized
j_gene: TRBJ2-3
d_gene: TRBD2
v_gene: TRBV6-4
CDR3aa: CASSDGTSGGADTQYF
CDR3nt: TGTGCCAGCAGTGACGGGACTAGCGGGGGGGCAGATACGCAGTATTTT

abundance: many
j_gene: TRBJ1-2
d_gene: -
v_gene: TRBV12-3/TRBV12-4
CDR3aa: CASSFMRGRPYGYTF
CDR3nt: TGTGCCAGCAGTTTTATGCGTGGCAGGCCTTATGGCTACACCTTC

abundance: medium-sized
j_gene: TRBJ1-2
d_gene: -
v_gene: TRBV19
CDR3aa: CASSRDGMNYGYTF
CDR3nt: TGTGCCAGTAGTCGCGACGGTATGAACTATGGCTACACCTTC

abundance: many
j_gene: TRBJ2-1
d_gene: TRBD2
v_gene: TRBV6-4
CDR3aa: CASSDSGGGVPDEQFF
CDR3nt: TGTGCCAGCAGTGACTCCGGCGGGGGGGTTCCGGATGAGCAGTTCTTC

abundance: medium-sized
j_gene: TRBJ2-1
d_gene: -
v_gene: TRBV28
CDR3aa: CASSLTSGDSYNEQFF
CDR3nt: TGTGCCAGCAGTTTAACATCGGGGGACAGCTACAATGAGCAGTTCTTC

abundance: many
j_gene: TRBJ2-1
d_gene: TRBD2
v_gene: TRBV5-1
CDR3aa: CASSLDPGLAGMNEQFF
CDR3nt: TGCGCCAGCAGCTTGGACCCGGGACTAGCGGGAATGAATGAGCAGTTCTTC

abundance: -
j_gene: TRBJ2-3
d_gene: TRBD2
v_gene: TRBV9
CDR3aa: CASSYTSGGTDTQYF
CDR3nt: TGTGCCAGTAGCTACACTAGCGGAGGCACAGACACGCAGTATTTT

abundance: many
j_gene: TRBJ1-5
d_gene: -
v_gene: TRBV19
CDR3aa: CASSMEGTGNQPQHF
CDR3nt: TGTGCCAGTAGTATGGAGGGTACGGGCAATCAGCCCCAGCATTTT

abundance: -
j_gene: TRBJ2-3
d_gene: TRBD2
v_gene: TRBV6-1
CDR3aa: CASMRLAGAYTQYF
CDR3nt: TGTGCCTCCATGAGGCTAGCGGGAGCATATACGCAATATTTT

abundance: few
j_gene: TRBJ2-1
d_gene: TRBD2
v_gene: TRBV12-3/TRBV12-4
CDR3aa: CASSLGPGGAANDQFF
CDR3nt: TGTGCCAGCAGTTTGGGGCCGGGGGGTGCTGCAAATGATCAGTTCTTC

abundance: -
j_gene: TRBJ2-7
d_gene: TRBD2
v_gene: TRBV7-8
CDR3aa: CASSPTTSGSSYEQYF
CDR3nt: TGTGCCAGCAGCCCTACGACTAGCGGGAGCTCCTACGAGCAGTACTTC

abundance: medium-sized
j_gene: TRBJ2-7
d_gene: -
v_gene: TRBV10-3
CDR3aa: CAIRRSGIYEQYF
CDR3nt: TGTGCCATCAGACGATCGGGGATATACGAGCAGTACTTC

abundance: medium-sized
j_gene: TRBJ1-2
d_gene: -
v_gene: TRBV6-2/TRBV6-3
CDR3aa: CASSPGLNYGYTF
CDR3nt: TGTGCCAGCTCCCCAGGCCTTAACTATGGCTACACCTTC

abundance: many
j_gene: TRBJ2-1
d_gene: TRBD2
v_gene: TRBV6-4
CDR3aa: CASSDSTGGYNEQFF
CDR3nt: TGTGCCAGCAGTGACTCTACGGGGGGCTACAATGAGCAGTTCTTC

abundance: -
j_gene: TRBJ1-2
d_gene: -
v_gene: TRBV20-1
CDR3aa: CSARGPLLGNVNYGYTF
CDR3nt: TGCAGTGCTAGGGGACCGTTGTTGGGAAATGTTAACTATGGCTACACCTTC

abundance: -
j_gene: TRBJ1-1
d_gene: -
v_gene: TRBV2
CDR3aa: CASKRRNTEAFF
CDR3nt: TGTGCCAGCAAAAGGAGGAACACTGAAGCTTTCTTT

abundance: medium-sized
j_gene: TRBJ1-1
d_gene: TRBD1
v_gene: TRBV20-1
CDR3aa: CSARVYQGAQTEAFF
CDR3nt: TGCAGTGCTAGAGTATACCAGGGGGCTCAAACTGAAGCTTTCTTT

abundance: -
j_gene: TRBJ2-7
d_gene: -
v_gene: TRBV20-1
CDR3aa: CSARDPQSSYEQYF
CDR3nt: TGCAGTGCTAGAGATCCACAGAGCTCCTACGAGCAGTACTTC

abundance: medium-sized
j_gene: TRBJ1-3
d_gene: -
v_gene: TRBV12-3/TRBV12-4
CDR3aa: CASSSVRSGNTIYF
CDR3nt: TGTGCCAGCAGTTCGGTCAGATCTGGAAACACCATATATTTT

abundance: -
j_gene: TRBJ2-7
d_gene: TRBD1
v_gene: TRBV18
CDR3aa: CASSPGQGAPYEQYF
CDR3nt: TGTGCCAGCTCACCAGGACAGGGGGCACCCTACGAGCAGTACTTC

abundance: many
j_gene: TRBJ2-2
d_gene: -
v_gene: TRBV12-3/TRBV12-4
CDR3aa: CASSLWGLKAGELFF
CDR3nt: TGTGCCAGCAGTTTATGGGGCTTAAAAGCCGGGGAGCTGTTTTTT

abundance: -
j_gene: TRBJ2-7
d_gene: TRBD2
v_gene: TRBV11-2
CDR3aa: CASSLESGAGGYEQYF
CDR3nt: TGTGCCAGCAGCTTAGAGTCCGGAGCGGGAGGGTACGAGCAGTACTTC

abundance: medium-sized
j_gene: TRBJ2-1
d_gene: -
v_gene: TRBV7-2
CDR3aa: CASSLEPTDRPTCFF
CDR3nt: TGTGCCAGCAGCTTAGAACCCACCGACAGACCAACCTGCTTCTTC

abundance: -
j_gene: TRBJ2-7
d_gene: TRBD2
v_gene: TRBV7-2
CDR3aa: CASSLKGTSVDEQYF
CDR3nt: TGTGCCAGCAGCTTAAAAGGGACTAGCGTCGACGAGCAGTACTTC